This T cell receptor (beta chain) was profiled in a study of blood T cell repertoires in COVID-19. For the study at large: Researchers got acute and convalescent COVID-19 samples from the United States, Italy and Spain.

Unmatched junction bases numbered 11, after V lost 9 bases and J lost 8 bases. The CDR3 spans 14 residues. Germline lookup yields CDR1 SNHLY and CDR2 FYNNEI. In the source study's methods: By means of reference gene primer amplification, nucleated cell counts were estimated. The table came from immunoSEQ multiplex PCR; TCRdb's copy has only in-frame clones and leaves some out. V, J and clone size are those of that table, while D and trimming were read from the DNA. The table shows under 250,000 clones, with 89% occurring only once. This chain links TRBV2 with TRBJ1-4, with 8 nucleotides matching TRBD1. The sequenced material came from PBMCs or T cells enriched from blood (not recorded which). The receptor was isolated from a woman aged 25 to 39 with acute COVID-19. The CDR3 sequence is CASGTGGGVEKLFF. The CDR3 nucleotides are TGTGCCAGTGGGACAGGCGGGGGGGTGGAAAAACTGTTTTTT.